These 29 T cell receptor beta chains came from one sample sequenced in a study of blood T cell repertoires in COVID-19. TCRdb's table, derived via immunoSEQ multiplex PCR, lists solely in-frame clones and lacks some. The sample comprises 90,000 to 140,000 clones, about 80% of which are singletons, and approximately 19% rests with the top ten. The sequenced material came from peripheral blood. The receptors were gathered from a woman in her seventies with acute or convalescent COVID-19.

This chain connects TRBV4-3 to TRBJ1-1; a possible D gene is TRBD1 (5 bases). CDR3 length: 15 residues. Deletions cut 1 base from V and 1 base from J, with 10 bases between. CDR1 is LGHNA and CDR2 is YSLEER in the germline V gene. The DNA for the CDR3 is TGCGCCAGCAGCCAAGTTAGGGGTTGGAACACTGAAGCTTTCTTT. Encoded protein: CASSQVRGWNTEAFF.

The J gene is TRBJ2-7, the V gene TRBV15; no clear D gene. Trimming cost V 6 bases and J 0 bases, with 9 bases left between them. This CDR3 is 13 amino acids long. Germline V gene sequence: CDR1 LNHNV, CDR2 YYDKDF (reference sequence). Written as DNA, the CDR3 is TGTGCCACCAGTGACGGGTCCTCCTACGAGCAGTACTTC. Translation: CATSDGSSYEQYF.

The chain has TRBV27 and TRBJ1-2; the match to TRBD1 covers 8 bases. The CDR3 is made up of 16 amino acids. Germline V CDR1 and CDR2: MNHEY, SMNVEV (reference sequence). V dropped 6 bases and J dropped 3; count of bases not matched to a gene: 12. CDR3 protein: CASSQGAGSPYYGYTF. The CDR3 nucleotides read TGTGCCAGCAGCCAGGGGGCGGGGTCCCCTTACTATGGCTACACCTTC.

The V call is TRBV12-3 or TRBV12-4, the J call TRBJ2-7; maybe TRBD1 (7 bases). The CDR3 consists of 13 residues. V lost 8 bases to trimming and J lost 1 base, with 12 bases between them. CDR3 coding DNA: TGTGCCAGCTCCAGGGGGGCGTCCTACGAGCAGTACTTC. Translated, it gives CASSRGASYEQYF.

The rearrangement uses TRBV27 and TRBJ2-1; D unresolved. V was cut by 4 bases and J by 0 bases, with 4 bases left in between. Germline CDR1 is MNHEY and CDR2 is SMNVEV (reference sequence). There are 13 residues in the CDR3. CDR3 in amino acids: CASSSSSYNEQFF. The CDR3 region has the DNA TGTGCCAGCAGTTCTAGCTCCTACAATGAGCAGTTCTTC.

The V gene is TRBV25-1, the J gene TRBJ2-1, with D possibly matching TRBD2 (5 bases). The ends were cut back, 5 bases at V and 6 bases at J, with 14 bases in the middle. The germline gives CDR1 MGHDK, CDR2 SYGVNS. This CDR3 contains 14 residues. This CDR3 reads CASSPNTGVNEQFF. DNA for the CDR3: TGTGCCAGCAGTCCAAATACCGGGGTCAATGAGCAGTTCTTC.

For the CDR3, the DNA is TGCGCCAGCAGCCAATTACGCGGGGGGGGGCCCTACGAGCAGTACTTC. Encoded protein: CASSQLRGGGPYEQYF. The chain is built from TRBV4-3 and TRBJ2-7, with 9 bases fitting TRBD2. CDR1 is LGHNA, CDR2 YSLEER, per germline. Trimming cost V 2 bases and J 2 bases; bases outside gene matches: 7. The CDR3 has 16 amino acids.

This chain's CDR3 is CASSRGKVVTEAFF. The CDR3 nucleotides are TGTGCCAGCAGCCGAGGGAAGGTGGTCACTGAAGCTTTCTTT. The J gene is TRBJ1-1, the V gene TRBV3-1 (or the pseudogene TRBV3-2); D gene ambiguous. Germline loops: CDR1 LGHDT, CDR2 YNNKEL (reference sequence). V lost 4 bases to trimming and J lost 4 bases, with 13 bases between them. This CDR3 has 14 amino acids.

This clone was picked up a small number of times. The rearrangement joins TRBV3-1 (or the pseudogene TRBV3-2) to TRBJ1-1, with TRBD1 identical over 10 bases. This CDR3 has 13 residues. V dropped 6 bases and J dropped 7; count of bases not matched to a gene: 5. Per germline, CDR1 LGHDT and CDR2 YNNKEL (reference sequence). As DNA, the CDR3 is TGTGCCAGCAGGACAGGGGGCGCGGTTGAAGCTTTCTTT. This gives the protein CASRTGGAVEAFF.

This chain links TRBV7-8 with TRBJ2-7; 8 bases match TRBD1. J was trimmed by 7 bases and V by 4 bases; bases with no gene match: 15. Germline V gene sequence: CDR1 SGHVS, CDR2 FQNEAQ. This CDR3 is built from 16 residues. CDR3 protein: CASSSTDRGRAREQYF. CDR3 sequence (DNA): TGTGCCAGCAGCTCGACCGACAGGGGTAGGGCGAGGGAGCAGTACTTC.

This clone was counted a few times. The genes are TRBV11-2 and TRBJ2-7; 7 bases fit TRBD2. Germline V gene lookup returns CDR1 SGHAT and CDR2 FQNNGV. V lost 2 bases and J lost 7; bases outside the gene matches: 2. The CDR3 runs 12 residues. The CDR3 reads CASSLSGVEQYF. The CDR3 nucleotides read TGTGCCAGCAGCTTAAGCGGGGTGGAGCAGTACTTC. Variable domain in full (rest from reference TRBV11-2 and TRBJ2-7): EAGVAQSPRYKIIEKRQSVAFWCNPISGHATLYWYQQILGQGPKLLIQFQNNGVVDDSQLPKDRFSAERLKGVDSTLKIQPAKLEDSAVYLCASSLSGVEQYFGPGTRLTVT.

This clone was picked up one time. V usage is TRBV6-5 and J usage is TRBJ2-7; 8 positions agree with TRBD2. The CDR3 extends over 14 amino acids. Per germline, CDR1 MNHEY and CDR2 SVGAGI. Trimming removed 0 bases from V and 3 bases from J; junction bases left unmatched: 1. The CDR3 loop is CASSYSRGGYEQYF. CDR3 in DNA: TGTGCCAGCAGTTACTCCCGGGGGGGCTACGAGCAGTACTTC.

The chain carries TRBV20-1 and TRBJ1-1, with a tentative D call TRBD1 (6 bases). The CDR3 spans 13 residues. Germline V gives CDR1 DFQATT, CDR2 SNEGSKA (reference sequence). Trimming took 3 bases from V and 4 from J, leaving 12 bases between them. The CDR3 spells CSASPGVVTEAFF. The CDR3 DNA is TGCAGTGCTAGTCCAGGGGTCGTCACTGAAGCTTTCTTT.

The V call is TRBV5-6, the J call TRBJ2-7; tentatively, D is TRBD1 (5 bases). V gave up 1 base and J gave up 3 bases, with 14 bases separating them. The CDR3 covers 15 residues. The germline CDR1 and CDR2 sequences are SGHDT and YYEEEE. This CDR3 is CASSLSIQGFYEQYF. As DNA, the CDR3 is TGTGCCAGCAGCTTGTCTATCCAGGGTTTCTACGAGCAGTACTTC.

The genes are TRBV5-4 and TRBJ1-2, with a possible D match to TRBD1 (5 bases). Germline loops: CDR1 SGHNT, CDR2 YYREEE (reference sequence). The V gene lost 0 bases and the J gene lost 7 bases, with 10 bases spanning the gap. This CDR3 contains 13 residues. The CDR3 is CASSLGRVGGYTF. Written as DNA, the CDR3 is TGTGCCAGCAGCTTGGGCAGGGTGGGTGGCTACACCTTC.

This chain uses TRBV6-2 or TRBV6-3 with TRBJ2-4; possibly TRBD1 for D (5 bases). The CDR3 sequence is 18 residues long. V lost 0 bases and J lost 0, with 15 bases in between. Germline loops: CDR1 MNHEY, CDR2 SVGEGT. This CDR3 is CASSYSMGQNLAKNIQYF. The CDR3 DNA is TGTGCCAGCAGTTACTCGATGGGGCAGAACCTAGCCAAAAACATTCAGTACTTC.

The chain couples TRBV6-5 to TRBJ1-1; 10 bases agree with TRBD1. The CDR3 consists of 13 residues. V was clipped by 6 bases and J by 5 bases; unmatched bases: 3. Germline V gene lookup returns CDR1 MNHEY and CDR2 SVGAGI. CDR3 sequence: CASRRQGATEAFF. The CDR3 region has the DNA TGTGCCAGCAGGAGACAGGGGGCTACTGAAGCTTTCTTT.

The chain couples TRBV7-9 to TRBJ1-1; 11 bases line up with TRBD1. V shed 4 bases, J shed 5 bases, and the junction held 6 bases outside the gene matches. Germline CDR1 is SEHNR and CDR2 is FQNEAQ (reference sequence). This CDR3 has 15 residues. CDR3 nucleotide sequence: TGTGCCAGCAGCTCAAGGACAGGGGGCATAACTGAAGCTTTCTTT. Its protein product is CASSSRTGGITEAFF.

The V call is TRBV5-8, the J call TRBJ2-1; 10 bases fit TRBD2. Germline CDR1 is SGHTS and CDR2 is YDEGEE. V shed 0 bases and J 6 bases; nucleotides not matched to a gene: 9. The CDR3 is 17 amino acids. CDR3 in amino acids: CASSLALVLAGRNEQFF. CDR3 DNA sequence: TGTGCCAGCAGCTTGGCCTTGGTACTAGCGGGGCGCAATGAGCAGTTCTTC.

This clone has just a few counts. The V and J genes are TRBV30 and TRBJ1-6; 8 nucleotides line up with TRBD1. Unmatched junction bases numbered 21, after V lost 4 bases and J lost 10 bases. This CDR3 spans 18 amino acids. The germline gives CDR1 GTSNPN, CDR2 SVGIG (reference sequence). The CDR3: CAWTRGGGSRRQGSPLHF. CDR3 bases: TGTGCCTGGACCCGGGGAGGGGGCAGCCGCCGACAGGGGTCACCCCTCCACTTT.

The genes are TRBV10-3 and TRBJ2-1; TRBD1 is a possible D gene (7 bases). V was trimmed by 0 bases and J by 3 bases, leaving 9 bases between them. CDR1 is ENHRY, CDR2 SYGVKD, per germline. This CDR3 has 15 amino acids. CDR3 in amino acids: CAISESRGDYNEQFF. The CDR3 region has the DNA TGTGCCATCAGTGAGTCCAGGGGGGACTACAATGAGCAGTTCTTC.

This clone was seen a single time. This chain links TRBV28 with TRBJ2-2; D not resolved. CDR1 is MDHEN, CDR2 SYDVKM, per germline. Trimming cost V 7 bases and J 5 bases, with 8 bases left between them. This CDR3 spans 12 amino acids. CDR3 loop: CASTVRTGELFF. The CDR3 coding sequence is TGTGCCAGCACCGTCAGAACCGGGGAGCTGTTTTTT.

CDR3 in amino acids: CATSDDPGHQETQYF. CDR3 bases: TGTGCCACCAGTGATGATCCAGGCCACCAAGAGACCCAGTACTTC. This rearrangement joins TRBV15 to TRBJ2-5; D is ambiguous. The V and J ends lost 6 bases and 0 bases respectively, with 14 bases between them. The V gene's germline CDR1 is LNHNV and CDR2 YYDKDF (reference sequence). CDR3 size: 15 residues.

This clone was detected only once. Its ends do not fully match the called genes, so a read error is possible. The rearrangement uses TRBV4-1 and TRBJ1-1, with D perhaps TRBD1 (6 bases). There are 16 residues in the CDR3. The germline V gene has CDR1 MGHRA and CDR2 YSYEKL. In DNA form, the CDR3 reads TGCGCCAGCACCCAAAGGGCTGGACAGTTGAACACTGAAGCTTTCTTT. Encoded protein: CASTQRAGQLNTEAFF.

The V call is TRBV6-5, the J call TRBJ1-4; the D gene is possibly TRBD1 (5 bases). Germline lookup yields CDR1 MNHEY and CDR2 SVGAGI. The CDR3 contains 13 residues. Trimming took 2 bases from V and 8 from J, leaving 9 bases between them. The CDR3 sequence is CASSYAAGEKLFF. The CDR3 nucleotides read TGTGCCAGCAGTTACGCGGCAGGGGAAAAACTGTTTTTT.

This clone was seen more than once but under ten times. The gene calls are TRBV6-5 and TRBJ1-4; 7 bases align to TRBD1. In germline, CDR1 is MNHEY, CDR2 SVGAGI. The junction had 6 bases not matched to a gene; V was cut back by 0 bases and J by 8 bases. The CDR3 has 15 residues. The CDR3 nucleotides read TGTGCCAGCAGTTACTCGGGACAGTTCGACGAAAAACTGTTTTTT. This gives the protein CASSYSGQFDEKLFF.

CDR3: CASSLGAAHTDTQYF. The CDR3 DNA reads TGCGCCAGCAGCTTGGGGGCTGCTCACACAGATACGCAGTATTTT. This chain connects TRBV5-1 to TRBJ2-3; no clear D gene. The CDR3 totals 15 residues. The V gene's germline CDR1 is SGHRS and CDR2 YFSETQ. V dropped 0 bases and J dropped 2 bases, with 10 bases sitting between them.

This chain connects TRBV3-1 (or the pseudogene TRBV3-2) to TRBJ2-3; a weak D match, TRBD2 (7 bases). Between the trimmed V and J ends, which lost 4 bases and 6 bases, there was a span of 20 bases. There are 16 residues in the CDR3. Germline V CDR1 and CDR2: LGHDT, YNNKEL (reference sequence). CDR3 sequence reads: CASSPGGRGGPDTQYF. As DNA, the CDR3 is TGTGCCAGCAGCCCAGGTGGGCGCGGGGGCCCGGATACGCAGTATTTT.

This chain connects TRBV6-5 to TRBJ2-5, with 7 bases that match TRBD1. The V gene's germline CDR1 is MNHEY and CDR2 SVGAGI. J was trimmed by 2 bases and V by 5 bases; bases with no gene match: 2. The CDR3 is made up of 13 amino acids. CDR3 amino acids: CASSPTGQETQYF. In DNA form, the CDR3 reads TGTGCCAGCAGTCCGACAGGGCAAGAGACCCAGTACTTC.